This is a list of T cell receptor beta chains from one sample in a study of cytomegalovirus exposure and HLA in healthy donors. The method was immunoSEQ multiplex PCR; TCRdb's version includes in-frame clones alone and lacks a portion of them. The sample records hundreds of thousands of clones, 90% being singletons. The sample comprised PBMCs. Receptors were obtained from a woman aged 25-40 years in good health and CMV-seronegative. The CDR3 runs from the conserved cysteine through the conserved F or W. The D gene is left open where the match is weak. Rows may omit the clone size; those that give it use once, few, many or a size class.

CDR3 length: 11; V gene: TRBV28; D gene: -; J gene: TRBJ2-7; clone size: -; CDR3 DNA: TGTGCCAGCAAGGGCCACTACGAGCAGTACTTC; CDR3 protein: CASKGHYEQYF
CDR3 length: 15; V gene: TRBV7-2; D gene: -; J gene: TRBJ2-1; clone size: -; CDR3 DNA: TGTGCCAGCAGCTTAGCGAGCGGTGCATTCAATGAGCAGTTCTTC; CDR3 protein: CASSLASGAFNEQFF
CDR3 length: 12; V gene: TRBV5-1; D gene: -; J gene: TRBJ2-5; clone size: -; CDR3 DNA: TGCGCCAGCAGCTTAAACCAAGAGACCCAGTACTTC; CDR3 protein: CASSLNQETQYF
CDR3 length: 15; V gene: TRBV5-1; D gene: -; J gene: TRBJ2-7; clone size: -; CDR3 DNA: TGCGCCAGCAGCTTGAGGGGAAGGAGCTCCTACGAGCAGTACTTC; CDR3 protein: CASSLRGRSSYEQYF
CDR3 length: 12; V gene: TRBV27; D gene: -; J gene: TRBJ2-2; clone size: -; CDR3 DNA: TGTGCCAGCAGTCCTAACACCGGGGAGCTGTTTTTT; CDR3 protein: CASSPNTGELFF
CDR3 length: 17; V gene: TRBV2; D gene: TRBD1; J gene: TRBJ2-7; clone size: -; CDR3 DNA: TGTGCCACCCTAGGAAACATTGGGGCGAGAGGGACAGGTGAGCAGTACTTC; CDR3 protein: CATLGNIGARGTGEQYF
CDR3 length: 18; V gene: TRBV4-3; D gene: TRBD1; J gene: TRBJ1-3; clone size: -; CDR3 DNA: TGCGCCAGCAGCCAAGAAGTGGACAGGGCGAGCTCTGGAAACACCATATATTTT; CDR3 protein: CASSQEVDRASSGNTIYF
CDR3 length: 15; V gene: TRBV7-3; D gene: -; J gene: TRBJ2-2; clone size: -; CDR3 DNA: TGTGCCAGCAGCCCTCAAAAACTAGTAGCCGGGGAGCTGTTTTTT; CDR3 protein: CASSPQKLVAGELFF
CDR3 length: 14; V gene: TRBV27; D gene: -; J gene: TRBJ1-1; clone size: -; CDR3 DNA: TGTGCCAGCAGGCCCGGGACGGTAAACACTGAAGCTTTCTTT; CDR3 protein: CASRPGTVNTEAFF
CDR3 length: 12; V gene: TRBV27; D gene: TRBD2; J gene: TRBJ2-7; clone size: -; CDR3 DNA: TGTGCCAGCGGACTAGCGAGCTACGAGCAGTACTTC; CDR3 protein: CASGLASYEQYF
CDR3 length: 16; V gene: TRBV5-5; D gene: -; J gene: TRBJ2-2; clone size: once; CDR3 DNA: TGTGCCAGCAGCTTGACAGGGTACGCGAACACCGGGGAGCTGTTTTTT; CDR3 protein: CASSLTGYANTGELFF
CDR3 length: 16; V gene: TRBV28; D gene: -; J gene: TRBJ2-2; clone size: -; CDR3 DNA: TGTGCCAGCAGTTATCCGGGGAACCTAAAAGCCGGGGAGCTGTTTTTT; CDR3 protein: CASSYPGNLKAGELFF
CDR3 length: 16; V gene: TRBV27; D gene: -; J gene: TRBJ2-7; clone size: -; CDR3 DNA: TGTGCCAGCAGTTTAGGGCCCAGCCTGGACTTATACGAGCAGTACTTC; CDR3 protein: CASSLGPSLDLYEQYF
CDR3 length: 11; V gene: TRBV20-1; D gene: -; J gene: TRBJ2-1; clone size: -; CDR3 DNA: TGCAGTGCCCCTAGGGTCGGGGAGCAGTTCTTC; CDR3 protein: CSAPRVGEQFF
CDR3 length: 15; V gene: TRBV19; D gene: -; J gene: TRBJ2-7; clone size: once; CDR3 DNA: TGTGCCAGTAGTTCAGGGGACTCTATCACCTACGAGCAGTACTTC; CDR3 protein: CASSSGDSITYEQYF
CDR3 length: 15; V gene: TRBV28; D gene: -; J gene: TRBJ2-7; clone size: -; CDR3 DNA: TGTGCCAGCAGTGCCAATCCGGGACCCCCCTACGAGCAGTACTTC; CDR3 protein: CASSANPGPPYEQYF
CDR3 length: 13; V gene: TRBV28; D gene: -; J gene: TRBJ2-5; clone size: -; CDR3 DNA: TGTGCCACCCGGTTAGGCGGGCAAGAGACCCAGTACTTC; CDR3 protein: CATRLGGQETQYF
CDR3 length: 13; V gene: TRBV4-2; D gene: -; J gene: TRBJ1-2; clone size: -; CDR3 DNA: TGTGCCAGCAGCCAAGTGCAGGGCGACGGCTACACCTTC; CDR3 protein: CASSQVQGDGYTF
CDR3 length: 13; V gene: TRBV30; D gene: -; J gene: TRBJ1-5; clone size: -; CDR3 DNA: TGTGCCTGGAGTGCAGGGACCAATCAGCCCCAGCATTTT; CDR3 protein: CAWSAGTNQPQHF
CDR3 length: 11; V gene: TRBV28; D gene: -; J gene: TRBJ1-1; clone size: -; CDR3 DNA: TGTGCCAGCAGTGGAAACACTGAAGCTTTCTTT; CDR3 protein: CASSGNTEAFF
CDR3 length: 14; V gene: TRBV7-2; D gene: TRBD1; J gene: TRBJ1-1; clone size: -; CDR3 DNA: TGTGCCAGCAGCCGAGACAGGGGGACTCCTGAAGCTTTCTTT; CDR3 protein: CASSRDRGTPEAFF
CDR3 length: 15; V gene: TRBV6-4; D gene: -; J gene: TRBJ2-1; clone size: many; CDR3 DNA: TGTGCCAGCAGTGAGGGTAGCGGAAGCTACAATGAGCAGTTCTTC; CDR3 protein: CASSEGSGSYNEQFF
CDR3 length: 15; V gene: TRBV19; D gene: -; J gene: TRBJ2-1; clone size: -; CDR3 DNA: TGTGCCAGTAGTATCTCGGTAGAGGTTGGTTATGAGCAGTTCTTC; CDR3 protein: CASSISVEVGYEQFF
CDR3 length: 15; V gene: TRBV7-8; D gene: -; J gene: TRBJ2-1; clone size: -; CDR3 DNA: TGTGCCAGCAGGCCGAGGGGCCAGGCAGGCAATGAGCAGTTCTTC; CDR3 protein: CASRPRGQAGNEQFF
CDR3 length: 16; V gene: TRBV5-4; D gene: -; J gene: TRBJ2-2; clone size: -; CDR3 DNA: TGTGCCAGCAGCGTACTTACAGCTTTGAACACCGGGGAGCTGTTTTTT; CDR3 protein: CASSVLTALNTGELFF
CDR3 length: 13; V gene: TRBV19; D gene: TRBD1; J gene: TRBJ2-7; clone size: -; CDR3 DNA: TGTGCCAGTAGTGCCGGACAGGGGTACGAGCAGTACTTC; CDR3 protein: CASSAGQGYEQYF
CDR3 length: 16; V gene: TRBV13; D gene: TRBD2; J gene: TRBJ2-7; clone size: -; CDR3 DNA: TGTGCCAGCAGCCCTTCCGGACTAGCGGGATATCACGAGCAGTACTTC; CDR3 protein: CASSPSGLAGYHEQYF
CDR3 length: 15; V gene: TRBV29-1; D gene: -; J gene: TRBJ2-2; clone size: -; CDR3 DNA: TGCAGCGTTTTAGAACAGGGAGTTAATACCGGGGAGCTGTTTTTT; CDR3 protein: CSVLEQGVNTGELFF
CDR3 length: 14; V gene: TRBV2; D gene: -; J gene: TRBJ1-2; clone size: -; CDR3 DNA: TGTGCCAGCAGTGAGAGTACCGGCCTAGGAGGCTACACCTTC; CDR3 protein: CASSESTGLGGYTF
CDR3 length: 15; V gene: TRBV9; D gene: -; J gene: TRBJ2-3; clone size: -; CDR3 DNA: TGTGCCAGCAGCGTAGGAGGGCGTGGCACAGATACGCAGTATTTT; CDR3 protein: CASSVGGRGTDTQYF
CDR3 length: 14; V gene: TRBV13; D gene: -; J gene: TRBJ2-4; clone size: -; CDR3 DNA: TGTGCCAGCAGCTTAGGCAGGGCCAAAAACATTCAGTACTTC; CDR3 protein: CASSLGRAKNIQYF
CDR3 length: 13; V gene: TRBV27; D gene: -; J gene: TRBJ2-6; clone size: once; CDR3 DNA: TGTGCCAGCAGTTCCCCTGGGGCCAACGTCCTGACTTTC; CDR3 protein: CASSSPGANVLTF
CDR3 length: 15; V gene: TRBV28; D gene: -; J gene: TRBJ2-3; clone size: -; CDR3 DNA: TGTGCCAGCAGTTTAGTTGGATCAACGGCAGATACGCAGTATTTT; CDR3 protein: CASSLVGSTADTQYF
CDR3 length: 15; V gene: TRBV9; D gene: TRBD1; J gene: TRBJ2-5; clone size: -; CDR3 DNA: TGTGCCAGCAGCGCATGGACAGGGCTCGGAGAGACCCAGTACTTC; CDR3 protein: CASSAWTGLGETQYF
CDR3 length: 18; V gene: TRBV7-8; D gene: TRBD2; J gene: TRBJ2-3; clone size: -; CDR3 DNA: TGTGCCAGCAGCTTAGTCGCGACTAGCGGGAGTCTTCAAGATACGCAGTATTTT; CDR3 protein: CASSLVATSGSLQDTQYF
CDR3 length: 14; V gene: TRBV5-1; D gene: -; J gene: TRBJ2-1; clone size: -; CDR3 DNA: TGCGCCAGCAGCCCGCTAGCCGACCACAATGAGCAGTTCTTC; CDR3 protein: CASSPLADHNEQFF
CDR3 length: 14; V gene: TRBV5-1; D gene: TRBD1; J gene: TRBJ2-3; clone size: -; CDR3 DNA: TGCGCCAGCAGCCCCGGACAGGGGACAGATACGCAGTATTTT; CDR3 protein: CASSPGQGTDTQYF
CDR3 length: 14; V gene: TRBV27; D gene: TRBD2; J gene: TRBJ2-1; clone size: -; CDR3 DNA: TGTGCCAGCGGTAGCGGGAGAGGCTACAATGAGCAGTTCTTC; CDR3 protein: CASGSGRGYNEQFF
CDR3 length: 12; V gene: TRBV6-5; D gene: -; J gene: TRBJ2-7; clone size: once; CDR3 DNA: TGTGCCAGCAGGGGGGGCGCTTACGAGCAGTACTTC; CDR3 protein: CASRGGAYEQYF
CDR3 length: 17; V gene: TRBV5-6; D gene: -; J gene: TRBJ2-2; clone size: once; CDR3 DNA: TGTGCCAGCAGCTTAAGAAAAGGGGCTCGTAACACCGGGGAGCTGTTTTTT; CDR3 protein: CASSLRKGARNTGELFF
CDR3 length: 13; V gene: TRBV2; D gene: -; J gene: TRBJ2-7; clone size: -; CDR3 DNA: TGTGCCAGCAGTCCAGTAAGCTCCTACGAGCAGTACTTC; CDR3 protein: CASSPVSSYEQYF
CDR3 length: 15; V gene: TRBV7-9; D gene: TRBD2; J gene: TRBJ2-7; clone size: -; CDR3 DNA: TGTGCCAGCAGCTTAAAAGAGACTAGCGGGCGAGAGCAGTACTTC; CDR3 protein: CASSLKETSGREQYF